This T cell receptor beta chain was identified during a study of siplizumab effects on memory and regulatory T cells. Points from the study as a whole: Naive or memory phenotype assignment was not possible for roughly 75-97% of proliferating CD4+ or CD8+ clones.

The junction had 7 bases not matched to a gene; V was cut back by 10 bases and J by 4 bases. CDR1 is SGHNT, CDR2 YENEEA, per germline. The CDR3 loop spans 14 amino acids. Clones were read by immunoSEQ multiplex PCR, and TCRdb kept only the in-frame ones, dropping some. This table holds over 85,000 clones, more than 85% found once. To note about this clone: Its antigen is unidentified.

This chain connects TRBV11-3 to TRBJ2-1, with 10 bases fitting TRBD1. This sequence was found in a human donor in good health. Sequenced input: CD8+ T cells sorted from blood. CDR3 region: CATQRDRGYNEQFF. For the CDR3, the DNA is TGTGCCACCCAACGGGACAGGGGTTACAATGAGCAGTTCTTC.